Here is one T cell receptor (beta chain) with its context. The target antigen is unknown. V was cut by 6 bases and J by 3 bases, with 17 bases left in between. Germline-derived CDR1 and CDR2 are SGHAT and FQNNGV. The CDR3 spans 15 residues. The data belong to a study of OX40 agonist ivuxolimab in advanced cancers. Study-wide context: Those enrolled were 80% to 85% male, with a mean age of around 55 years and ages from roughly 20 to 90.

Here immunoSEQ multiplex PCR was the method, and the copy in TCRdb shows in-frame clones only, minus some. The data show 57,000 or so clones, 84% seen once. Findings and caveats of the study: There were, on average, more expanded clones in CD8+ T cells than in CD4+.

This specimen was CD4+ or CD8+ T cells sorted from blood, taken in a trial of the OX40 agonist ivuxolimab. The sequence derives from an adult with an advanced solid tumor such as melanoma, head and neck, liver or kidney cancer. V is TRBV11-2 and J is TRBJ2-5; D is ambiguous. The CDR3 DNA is TGTGCCAGCAGACCCTGGCCGGCGATGGAAGAGACCCAGTACTTC. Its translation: CASRPWPAMEETQYF.